This is a list of T cell receptor beta chains from one sample in a study of long-term antiretroviral therapy in people with HIV. Profiled with immunoSEQ multiplex PCR; TCRdb holds only in-frame clones, not every one. The sample holds 30,000 to 35,000 clones, roughly 79% seen once. Source: unsorted PBMCs, taken 3 years after starting antiretroviral therapy. Every receptor here comes from a man over 45 with HIV. The conserved cysteine and the conserved F or W are not part of the CDR3 here. Clone size is given for some rows only: seen once, a few or many times, or a class if the clone is expanded.

>TRBJ1-6|few|TRBV4-2
ASSQDRGSNSPLH
>TRBJ1-4|-|TRBV6-6
ASSTTATNEKLF
>TRBJ2-3|-|TRBV11-1
ASSQQVFSTDTQY
>TRBJ2-7|-|TRBV7-2
ASSLGNRAGNPYEQY
>TRBJ2-5|-|TRBV6-6
ASNHDRGRETQY
>TRBJ2-7|-|TRBV10-2
ASSISGGPYEQY
>TRBJ2-6|-|TRBV18
ASSPDSGANVLT
>TRBJ1-1|few|TRBV7-2
ASSSTGEAF
>TRBJ1-6|few|TRBV5-4
ASSLGGQYNSPLH
>TRBJ1-4|few|TRBV5-4
ASSRVGTGNEKLF
>TRBJ2-7|-|TRBV28
ASSGTRNTYEQY
>TRBJ2-1|-|TRBV7-8
ASSLVITSGRNYNEQF
>TRBJ2-1|-|TRBV9
ASSVYGGYNEQF
>TRBJ2-7|once|TRBV28
ASSSQGGGPYEQY
>TRBJ2-2|-|TRBV6-4
ASSDGDTGELF
>TRBJ2-3|few|TRBV5-5
ASSLWFGASTDTQY
>TRBJ1-2|-|TRBV7-9
ASSSMTGGDGYT
>TRBJ2-3|-|TRBV28
ASSLGRTSRTDTQY